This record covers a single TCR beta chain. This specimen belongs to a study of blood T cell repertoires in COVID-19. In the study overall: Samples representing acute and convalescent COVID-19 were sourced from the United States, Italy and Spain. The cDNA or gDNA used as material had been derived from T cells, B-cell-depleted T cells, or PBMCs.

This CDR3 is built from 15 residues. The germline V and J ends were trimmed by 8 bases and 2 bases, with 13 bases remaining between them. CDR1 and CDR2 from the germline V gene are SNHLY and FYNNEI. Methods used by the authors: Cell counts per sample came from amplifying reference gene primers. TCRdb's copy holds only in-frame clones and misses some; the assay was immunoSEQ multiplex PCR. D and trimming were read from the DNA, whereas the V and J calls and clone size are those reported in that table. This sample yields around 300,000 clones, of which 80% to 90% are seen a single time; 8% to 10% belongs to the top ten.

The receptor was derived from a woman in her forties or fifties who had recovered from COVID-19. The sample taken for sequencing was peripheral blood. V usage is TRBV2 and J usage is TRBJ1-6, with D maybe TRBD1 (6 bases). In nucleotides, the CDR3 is TGTGCCAGCGTATCTGGGGGCACCTATAATTCACCCCTCCACTTT. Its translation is CASVSGGTYNSPLHF.